This T cell receptor (beta chain) stems from a study of blood T cell repertoires in COVID-19 (dated by TCRdb to about 2020). Describing the broader study: Samples covering the acute and convalescent phases of COVID-19 were provided by collaborators in the United States, Italy and Spain. The material from the prospective study consisted of cDNA or gDNA derived from T cells, B-cell-depleted T cells, or PBMCs. Subjects who had been exposed to COVID-19, were actively infected with it, or had recovered from it provided the deeply sampled blood TCRbeta repertoires that made up the dataset. A freely available public database, intended as a resource for researchers studying the immune response to SARS-CoV-2, is where the repertoires were released. The samples were drawn from two sources: the first 160 participants of the ongoing ImmuneRACE study, and 950 to 1,500 subjects contributed by 6 global collaborators. Nearly every sample came with metadata listing a de-identified subject ID, COVID-19 status, age in years and sex. Where HLA class I and class II types were available, the types were taken from metadata supplied by the sample provider, not from assay-based typing. Study-wide conclusions, independent of this receptor: The quantity of clinical and demographic metadata differed by source and by participant and was supplied without curation.

Each collaborating institution followed its own protocols to collect whole blood in K2EDTA tubes. For TCRbeta analysis, collaborators shipped samples as frozen whole blood, isolated PBMCs, or DNA extracted from either of those sample types. The germline V gene (reference sequence) provides CDR1 MNHEY and CDR2 SMNVEV. V trim: 6 bases; J trim: 4 bases; unmatched bases: 8. Inclusive of the bounding cysteine and phenylalanine, the CDR3 is 14 residues long. Of all the DNA, just the CDR3 is kept, 42 bases in frame from base 1. Remarks on this clone: What antigen it recognizes has not been identified. No quality values exist for individual bases; no much larger clone is one base distant.

The immunoSEQ Assay, a bias-controlled multiplex PCR, was used to amplify TCRbeta CDR3 regions from genomic DNA. In the source study's methods: The number of nucleated cells in each sample was estimated by amplification of reference gene primers within the assay. To quantify the absolute abundance of each unique TCRbeta CDR3 rearrangement, sequence reads were collapsed and filtered. For each sample, productive Simpson clonality was calculated as the square root of Simpson's diversity index across productive rearrangements. The table was pulled from immuneACCESS by TCRdb, which kept in-frame rearrangements only. Such tables lose some clones; where checked, under half of the loss comes from unresolved V genes, and the rest has no known cause. D and trimming come from the DNA, and the V and J calls and clone size come from that table. For this sample there are around 310,000 clones; around 87% appear just once. The top ten clonotypes cover under 4.5% of the sample.

The sequence is built from TRBV27 and TRBJ1-2, with 7 middle bases fitting TRBD1. The sample consisted of peripheral blood. This sequence was found in a woman between 50 and 59 years old with active or convalescent COVID-19. The CDR3 reads as follows: CASSPTGMSYGYTF. The base sequence is TGTGCCAGCAGCCCGACAGGGATGAGCTATGGCTACACCTTC.